A selection of T cell receptor beta chains follows, all from one sample in a study of blood T cell repertoires in COVID-19. This table comes from immunoSEQ multiplex PCR, and its TCRdb copy is limited to in-frame clones, with some not included. The repertoire holds about 250,000 clones, with approximately 83% as singletons. The sample consisted of peripheral blood. These receptors all come from a man aged 50-60 years with active or convalescent COVID-19. Each CDR3 is given with its conserved first and last residue. The D gene is left open where the match is weak.

>TRBJ2-5|TRBV4-1|-
TGCGCCAGCAGCCTGCGCGAAGCTGTCCAAGAGACCCAGTACTTC
CASSLREAVQETQYF
>TRBJ1-2|TRBV3-1/TRBV3-2|-
TGTGCCAGCAGCCAAGACTCAGGGTTTGGCTACACCTTC
CASSQDSGFGYTF
>TRBJ2-3|TRBV5-1|TRBD1
TGCGCCAGCAGGTGGACAGGGGAGGGAGATACGCAGTATTTT
CASRWTGEGDTQYF
>TRBJ1-4|TRBV6-5|TRBD1
TGTGCCAGCAGCGCGGCAGGGGGCGCAAGGGAAAAACTGTTTTTT
CASSAAGGAREKLFF
>TRBJ1-5|TRBV5-1|-
TGCGCCAGCAGCTTGGACCCAAGGGGGAAGCCCCAGCATTTT
CASSLDPRGKPQHF
>TRBJ1-4|TRBV4-2|-
TGTGCCAGCAGCCATAGTGAGGGCACTAATGAAAAACTGTTTTTT
CASSHSEGTNEKLFF
>TRBJ1-5|TRBV28|-
TGTGCCACCTTCCCCTTCAGAAACAATCAGCCCCAGCATTTT
CATFPFRNNQPQHF
>TRBJ2-7|TRBV28|TRBD2
TGTGCCAGCAGAACTAGCGGGGGCTCCTACGAGCAGTACTTC
CASRTSGGSYEQYF
>TRBJ1-5|TRBV12-3/TRBV12-4|-
TGTGCCAGCACCCAAAAGGGGCAGCCCCAGCATTTT
CASTQKGQPQHF
>TRBJ1-3|TRBV19|-
TGTGCCAGTAGTACGTCCAGCTCTGGAAACACCATATATTTT
CASSTSSSGNTIYF